A single sample is the source of the 3 T cell receptor beta chains below, sequenced in a study of CD8 T cells in ankylosing spondylitis. Study-wide results and caveats: Several highly homologous variants made up a TCR beta motif, and this motif appeared characteristic of ankylosing spondylitis blood.

No antigen has been assigned to these receptors. MiXCR was run by TCRdb on the 5' RACE reads, yielding one entry per CDR3 protein. The profile shows about 440,000 distinct CDR3 sequences, over 15% of them singletons. Sequencing was carried out using blood, either unsorted or a sorted T cell fraction (not recorded which). The receptors shown here come from a male donor with ankylosing spondylitis.

This clonotype was seen at least ten times. The V gene is TRBV7-9, the J gene TRBJ2-3; D not certain. The length of the CDR3 is 14 residues. CDR1 is SEHNR and CDR2 is FQNEAQ in the germline V gene (reference sequence). The ends were cut back, 5 bases at V and 4 bases at J, with 13 bases in the middle. CDR3 nucleotides: TGTGCCAGCAGCCCGGGTCTAATGGCAGATACGCAGTATTTT. Residues: CASSPGLMADTQYF.

This clonotype was recorded a few times. V and J are TRBV12-3 or TRBV12-4 and TRBJ1-4, with a possible D match to TRBD1 (6 bases). This CDR3 is built from 17 residues. V lost 7 bases and J lost 1, with 19 bases in between. The CDR3 is CASTLRRTERTNEKLFF. The CDR3 coding sequence is TGTGCCAGCACCCTCAGGAGGACAGAACGAACTAATGAAAAACTGTTTTTT.

The V and J genes are TRBV7-9 and TRBJ2-2, with D perhaps matching TRBD2 (6 bases). The CDR3 extends over 17 amino acids. The V gene's germline CDR1 is SEHNR and CDR2 FQNEAQ (reference sequence). V was pared by 2 bases and J by 4 bases, with 17 bases between. CDR3 residues: CASSLNSGVRITGELFF. The CDR3 DNA is TGTGCCAGCAGCTTAAATTCGGGGGTTCGGATCACCGGGGAGCTGTTTTTT.